This T cell receptor beta chain was documented in a study of cytomegalovirus exposure and HLA in healthy donors. Comments on this clone: Antigen unknown.

The PCR used 60 Vbeta and 13 Jbeta primers. Per the authors' pipeline: Later reanalysis found 75 million to 100 million unique TCR beta chains, around 9.9 million of them shared. Sequencing was performed with immunoSEQ multiplex PCR; in TCRdb, only in-frame clones are kept and a portion is missing. That table supplies the V and J calls and clone size; D and trimming were determined from the DNA. The sample lists roughly 170,000 clones, around four fifths occurring once. The length of the CDR3 is 13 residues. The germline gives CDR1 SEHNR, CDR2 FQNEAQ (reference sequence). V was pared by 9 bases and J by 6 bases, with 8 bases of the junction left unmatched. The study's findings and limits: A later analysis showed TCR association rates differing by HLA locus, peaking at DRB1 and lowest at HLA-C. Analysis was carried out at a later point, and it linked a missense DCLRE1C variant to TCR beta V- and J-gene trimming. An analysis was carried out later, and it reportedly showed fewer N-insertions in an Asian-associated ancestry cluster than the approximately 610-donor mean.

V is TRBV7-9 and J is TRBJ2-3, with 8 bases that match TRBD1. The sequenced sample was PBMCs. The clonotype was recovered from a man aged 25-40 years in good health and CMV-seronegative. The CDR3 reads CASTGQVTDTQYF. CDR3 sequence (DNA): TGTGCCAGTACGGGACAGGTCACGGATACGCAGTATTTT.